The 20 T cell receptor beta chains below all came from one sample that was sequenced in a study of blood T cell repertoires in COVID-19. Profiled with immunoSEQ multiplex PCR; TCRdb holds only in-frame clones, not every one. Here the sample spans over 200,000 clones, approximately 90% being singletons. The sequenced sample consisted of peripheral blood. The receptor source for this set is a man in his thirties or forties with acute or convalescent COVID-19.

This chain connects TRBV28 to TRBJ1-1, with a weak D call TRBD1 (6 bases). The germline gives CDR1 MDHEN, CDR2 SYDVKM. Trimming left V 1 base short and J 0 bases short, with 9 bases between. This CDR3 contains 15 residues. The DNA of the CDR3 is TGTGCCAGCAGTTTATACAGGGTCATGAACACTGAAGCTTTCTTT. It is translated as CASSLYRVMNTEAFF.

This rearrangement joins TRBV7-9 to TRBJ2-5; TRBD1 agrees at 7 bases. Germline values: CDR1 SEHNR, CDR2 FQNEAQ (reference sequence). CDR3 length: 14 amino acids. The V segment lost 1 base and the J segment 10 bases; nucleotides outside the gene matches: 9. The CDR3 here is CASSLGGQDWRQYF. The CDR3 DNA sequence: TGTGCCAGCAGCTTAGGCGGACAGGACTGGCGCCAGTACTTC.

This chain joins TRBV28 and TRBJ2-7; D may be TRBD2 (5 bases). V gave up 2 bases and J gave up 7 bases, with 18 bases separating them. The CDR3 runs 15 residues. Germline V gives CDR1 MDHEN, CDR2 SYDVKM. The CDR3: CASSLTRATSGEQYF. The CDR3, as DNA: TGTGCCAGCAGTTTAACGAGGGCCACCTCGGGGGAGCAGTACTTC. Using reference TRBV28 and TRBJ2-7 for the parts outside the CDR3, the full variable domain is DVKVTQSSRYLVKRTGEKVFLECVQDMDHENMFWYRQDPGLGLRLIYFSYDVKMKEKGDIPEGYSVSREKKERFSLILESASTNQTSMYLCASSLTRATSGEQYFGPGTRLTVT.

The chain combines TRBV3-1 (or the pseudogene TRBV3-2) with TRBJ2-1, with 7 bases matching TRBD2. Germline V gene data show CDR1 as LGHDT and CDR2 as YNNKEL (reference sequence). V dropped 3 bases and J dropped 4; count of bases not matched to a gene: 12. The CDR3 length is 17 residues. The CDR3 spells CASSHQPGGLSYNEQFF. The CDR3 DNA reads TGTGCCAGCAGCCATCAGCCCGGGGGACTATCTTACAATGAGCAGTTCTTC.

The DNA of the CDR3 is TGTGCCAGCAGCGACAAACAGGGGGCTCTCAGGGAGCTGTTTTTT. The encoded protein is CASSDKQGALRELFF. V usage is TRBV13 and J usage is TRBJ2-2; 9 bases align to TRBD1. The CDR3 has 15 residues. Trimming at V came to 5 bases and at J to 9 bases, leaving 10 bases not matched to a gene. Germline lookup yields CDR1 PRHDT and CDR2 FYEKMQ (reference sequence).

The rearrangement joins TRBV3-1 (or the pseudogene TRBV3-2) to TRBJ2-5, with 9 bases lining up with TRBD2. Per the germline V gene, CDR1 is LGHDT and CDR2 is YNNKEL (reference sequence). V lost 8 bases and J lost 2; bases outside the gene matches: 15. The CDR3 covers 17 residues. CDR3: CASHTPRPGLAQETQYF. DNA of the CDR3: TGTGCCAGCCACACCCCTCGTCCGGGACTAGCACAAGAGACCCAGTACTTC.

The V call is TRBV19, the J call TRBJ1-2, with TRBD1 matching 10 bases. Germline V CDR1 and CDR2: LNHDA, SQIVND (reference sequence). The J segment lost 0 bases and the V segment lost 8 bases, leaving 9 bases of the junction unmatched. The CDR3 consists of 16 residues. CDR3 DNA sequence: TGTGCCAGTGCTTTAACGGGACAGGGGACTAACTATGGCTACACCTTC. It codes for CASALTGQGTNYGYTF.

This clone came up once. V and J are TRBV28 and TRBJ1-2; 8 nucleotides agree with TRBD1. The CDR3 covers 16 residues. Losses at the gene ends were 6 bases for V and 1 base for J; bases not matched to a gene: 10. Germline V gene data show CDR1 as MDHEN and CDR2 as SYDVKM. The CDR3 DNA sequence: TGTGCCAGCAGGACGCCCCGACAGGGGCGTAACTATGGCTACACCTTC. Protein sequence: CASRTPRQGRNYGYTF.

The chain combines TRBV6-1 with TRBJ1-1; TRBD1 matches at 9 bases. The CDR3 spans 16 residues. After removal of 4 bases from V and 3 bases from J, the junction contained 9 bases not matched to a gene. Germline-derived CDR1 and CDR2 are MNHNS and SASEGT. CDR3 DNA: TGTGCCAGCAGTGCCAGTACAGGGGGCTGGGACACTGAAGCTTTCTTT. Protein product: CASSASTGGWDTEAFF.

The chain joins TRBV9 to TRBJ2-5; TRBD1 matches 10 bases. With V trimmed by 3 bases and J by 0 bases, 5 bases remained unmatched. The germline V gene encodes CDR1 SGDLS and CDR2 YYNGEE. This CDR3 region has 16 residues. The CDR3 nucleotides read TGTGCCAGCAGCGGCCGGGACAGGGGTAACCAAGAGACCCAGTACTTC. This codes for CASSGRDRGNQETQYF.

The chain combines TRBV5-1 with TRBJ1-1; D unclear. This CDR3 comprises 12 residues. V was clipped by 4 bases and J by 6 bases, with 10 bases between them. Germline V CDR1 and CDR2: SGHRS, YFSETQ. DNA of the CDR3: TGCGCCAGCAGCCAAGAGTGGTCTGAAGCTTTCTTT. This gives the protein CASSQEWSEAFF. The full variable domain, in which reference TRBV5-1 and TRBJ1-1 provide the parts outside the CDR3, is KAGVTQTPRYLIKTRGQQVTLSCSPISGHRSVSWYQQTPGQGLQFLFEYFSETQRNKGNFPGRFSGRQFSNSRSEMNVSTLELGDSALYLCASSQEWSEAFFGQGTRLTVV.

This chain joins TRBV24-1 and TRBJ2-1; D remains unclear. Germline lookup yields CDR1 KGHDR and CDR2 SFDVKD. The V end lost 5 bases, the J end lost 1 base, and 11 bases lay between the germline ends. This CDR3 is built from 15 residues. This CDR3 is CATSVGLLSYNEQFF. The CDR3 DNA follows: TGTGCCACCAGTGTTGGGCTTTTATCCTACAATGAGCAGTTCTTC.

The J gene is TRBJ1-1, the V gene TRBV28; D not certain. The CDR3 runs 16 residues. Trimming removed 3 bases from V and 1 base from J, with 15 bases in between. In germline, CDR1 is MDHEN, CDR2 SYDVKM. The CDR3 nucleotides are TGTGCCAGCAGTTTGGCACGGAGATCCAAGAACACTGAAGCTTTCTTT. Its protein product is CASSLARRSKNTEAFF.

In its sample, this clone was seen once. The chain uses TRBV18 and TRBJ1-2; tentatively, D is TRBD1 (5 bases). Looked up from germline, CDR1 is KGHSH and CDR2 is LQKENI. Trimming took off 6 bases at V and 6 bases at J, with 17 bases between the two ends. The CDR3 totals 14 residues. CDR3 nucleotides: TGTGCCAGCTCCCCCGACAGCAGGGCTGATGGCTACACCTTC. Protein product: CASSPDSRADGYTF.

The chain combines TRBV6-5 with TRBJ2-7, with D possibly being TRBD1 (5 bases). Germline V gives CDR1 MNHEY, CDR2 SVGAGI. The CDR3 runs to 14 residues. V was clipped by 3 bases and J by 2 bases, with 11 bases between them. The CDR3 loop is CASSYNRRTYEQYF. The CDR3 bases are TGTGCCAGCAGTTATAACAGGCGAACCTACGAGCAGTACTTC.

V is TRBV5-1 and J is TRBJ1-4; 9 bases are a match to TRBD1. V gave up 4 bases and J gave up 6 bases; unmatched junction bases: 4. The CDR3 consists of 14 residues. From germline, CDR1 is SGHRS and CDR2 YFSETQ. The CDR3 is CASSLRQGDEKLFF. The CDR3 region has the DNA TGCGCCAGCAGCCTGAGACAGGGGGATGAAAAACTGTTTTTT.

The chain employs TRBV28 and TRBJ1-2; D remains ambiguous. Germline CDR1 and CDR2: MDHEN and SYDVKM. V was clipped by 1 base and J by 9 bases, with 12 bases between them. The CDR3 extends over 13 amino acids. The CDR3 nucleotides are TGTGCCAGCAGTTTATCCTCGGGAGGACGCTACACCTTC. Protein product: CASSLSSGGRYTF.

The genes are TRBV5-1 and TRBJ1-1; 9 positions agree with TRBD1. The CDR3 is made up of 15 amino acids. From germline, CDR1 is SGHRS and CDR2 YFSETQ. V lost 4 bases to trimming and J lost 4 bases; unmatched junction nucleotides: 8. The CDR3 is CASSTGDRVGTEAFF. The CDR3 DNA follows: TGCGCCAGCAGCACTGGGGACAGGGTGGGCACTGAAGCTTTCTTT.

This chain connects TRBV6-5 to TRBJ2-7; 9 bases map to TRBD2. From germline, CDR1 is MNHEY and CDR2 SVGAGI. With 6 bases clipped from V and 3 bases from J, the junction kept 3 bases outside the gene matches. The CDR3 runs 13 residues. CDR3 sequence: CASRETSGYEQYF. CDR3 in DNA: TGTGCCAGCAGAGAGACTAGCGGCTACGAGCAGTACTTC.

The chain recombines TRBV18 with TRBJ1-2, with a weak D call TRBD1 (6 bases). This CDR3 is 16 amino acids long. Germline assignment: CDR1 KGHSH and CDR2 LQKENI. The ends were cut back, 3 bases at V and 7 bases at J, with 21 bases in the middle. This chain's CDR3 is CASSPQTQVGASGYTF. CDR3 DNA sequence: TGTGCCAGCTCACCCCAGACCCAGGTGGGGGCTAGTGGCTACACCTTC.